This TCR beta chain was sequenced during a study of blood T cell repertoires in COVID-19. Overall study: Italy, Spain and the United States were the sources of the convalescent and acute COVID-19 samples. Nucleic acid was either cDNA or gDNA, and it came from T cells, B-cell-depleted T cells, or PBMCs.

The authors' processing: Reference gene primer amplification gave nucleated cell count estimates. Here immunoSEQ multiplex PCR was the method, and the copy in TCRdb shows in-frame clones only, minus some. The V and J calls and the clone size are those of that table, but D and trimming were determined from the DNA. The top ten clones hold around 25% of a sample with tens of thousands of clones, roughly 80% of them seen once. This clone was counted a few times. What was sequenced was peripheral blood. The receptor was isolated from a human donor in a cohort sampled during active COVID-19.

CDR3 sequence: CASSQGLAQETQYF. The CDR3 DNA reads TGTGCCAGCAGCCAAGGACTAGCTCAAGAGACCCAGTACTTC. This chain uses TRBV5-4 with TRBJ2-5; 8 positions agree with TRBD2. The CDR3 loop spans 14 amino acids. V shed 4 bases and J 2 bases; nucleotides not matched to a gene: 4. Germline V CDR1 and CDR2: SGHNT, YYREEE (reference sequence).